The source of this T cell receptor beta chain is a study of immune cell composition in non-small cell lung cancer. Study-level findings and limits: Tumour TCR-beta clonality showed no significant link to smoking pack-years. Squamous carcinomas (roughly 80%) more often had tumour-associated clones >0.5% than adenocarcinomas (roughly 33%).

TCRdb's table, derived via immunoSEQ multiplex PCR, lists solely in-frame clones and lacks some. In the table there are 2,500 to 3,500 clones, roughly two thirds of which are singletons. A remark on this clone: Its antigen remains unidentified.

The normal lung sample lay at least 3 cm, and maximally far, from the tumour. CDR3 length: 15 residues. Germline assignment: CDR1 MRHNA and CDR2 SNTAGT. The V end lost 5 bases, the J end lost 8 bases, and 16 bases lay between the germline ends. These data were also filed under a second study, of CD4 T cells in lung cancer. From that second work: Prior treatments included platinum chemotherapy, and some patients had nivolumab or pembrolizumab. In vitro naive T-cell priming might explain some blood-derived responses.

The J gene is TRBJ1-6, the V gene TRBV6-4; no firm D call. The receptor was derived from a human donor with non-small cell lung cancer. Sequences were obtained from non-adjacent lung tissue. Written as DNA, the CDR3 is TGTGCCAGCAGTTCTTCCGGGGAAGCCCATTCACCCCTCCACTTT. Encoded protein: CASSSSGEAHSPLHF.